This entry lists 27 T cell receptor beta chains sequenced from one sample in a study of regulatory T cells in long-lasting Graves disease. Regarding time point: newly diagnosed GD, antithyroid drugs for less than 3 months. PBMC RNA was the source of the TCR library. Construction of TCR beta libraries relied on iRepertoire HTBI primers and on Arm-PCR targeting CDR3 regions. TCRdb reanalysed the multiplex PCR reads using MiXCR and keeps one entry per CDR3 protein. The repertoire includes around 420,000 distinct CDR3 sequences, around 16% of them detected once, and approximately 7.8% sits in the top ten. Separately, the same data were catalogued under a study of T cells in Graves' hyperthyroidism and ophthalmopathy.

The sample consisted of peripheral blood mononuclear cells (PBMCs), taken at new diagnosis, from a patient treated with antithyroid drugs. Receptors originate from a woman aged 40 to 50 with Graves disease.

V usage is TRBV6-1 and J usage is TRBJ2-3; 8 bases agree with TRBD2. V shed 7 bases, J shed 4 bases, and the junction held 10 bases outside the gene matches. Germline CDR1 is MNHNS and CDR2 is SASEGT. CDR3 length: 15 residues. CDR3 DNA sequence: TGTGCCAGCATCCCGACTAGCGATGGGGCAGATACGCAGTATTTT. Translation gives CASIPTSDGADTQYF.

This clonotype was picked up many times. The chain couples TRBV18 to TRBJ2-1; TRBD2 aligns across 9 bases. The length of the CDR3 is 15 residues. Looked up from germline, CDR1 is KGHSH and CDR2 is LQKENI. Trimming removed 0 bases from V and 6 bases from J; junction bases left unmatched: 3. In nucleotides, the CDR3 is TGTGCCAGCTCACCACCGTCTAGCGGGATCAATGAGCAGTTCTTC. Its protein is CASSPPSSGINEQFF.

V usage is TRBV7-9 and J usage is TRBJ2-6; a possible D gene is TRBD2 (5 bases). CDR1 and CDR2 (germline): SEHNR, FQNEAQ (reference sequence). Trimming left V 5 bases short and J 0 bases short, with 11 bases between. The CDR3 contains 16 residues. CDR3 in DNA: TGTGCCAGCAGCACGCGACGGGGCTCTGGGGCCAACGTCCTGACTTTC. Residues: CASSTRRGSGANVLTF.

This clonotype has at least ten counts. The chain employs TRBV12-3 or TRBV12-4 and TRBJ2-5; 10 positions match TRBD2. The CDR3 covers 16 residues. V shed 4 bases, J shed 5 bases, and the junction held 10 bases outside the gene matches. This CDR3 reads CASSSEAGGREETQYF. As DNA, the CDR3 is TGTGCCAGCAGTTCTGAAGCGGGAGGGAGAGAGGAGACCCAGTACTTC.

This clonotype has ten or more counts. The V and J genes are TRBV12-3 or TRBV12-4 and TRBJ1-1, with no clear D. Trimming removed 7 bases at V and 2 bases at J, with 11 bases between. The CDR3 is made up of 13 amino acids. The CDR3 protein is CASTYGPNTEAFF. CDR3 sequence (DNA): TGTGCCAGCACCTACGGACCCAACACTGAAGCTTTCTTT.

This sequence joins TRBV7-3 and TRBJ2-3; D is possibly TRBD1 or TRBD2 (5 bases each). The CDR3 consists of 14 residues. V lost 6 bases and J 4 bases, leaving 14 bases between the germline ends. Germline lookup yields CDR1 SGHTA and CDR2 FQGTGA. CDR3 sequence: CASSVGWGSDTQYF. The CDR3 DNA reads as TGTGCCAGCAGTGTAGGGTGGGGGTCAGATACGCAGTATTTT.

This clonotype came up many times. V usage is TRBV18 and J usage is TRBJ2-3; D ambiguous. This CDR3 comprises 13 residues. V was trimmed by 4 bases and J by 6 bases, leaving 11 bases between them. In germline, CDR1 is KGHSH, CDR2 LQKENI. The CDR3 bases are TGTGCCAGCTCACTCGGACCCGGGGATACGCAGTATTTT. Amino acid sequence: CASSLGPGDTQYF.

As to this clonotype: Just one base apart from a much larger clone, this may be a read error. J is TRBJ2-6 and V is TRBV30, with D possibly matching TRBD1 (5 bases). The CDR3 runs to 15 residues. CDR1 GTSNPN and CDR2 SVGIG come from the germline V gene (reference sequence). Trimming left V 4 bases short and J 10 bases short, with 20 bases between. CDR3 nucleotides: TGTGCCTGGATTAGGCAGACCTTGAGGACAAACGTCCTGACTTTC. It yields the protein CAWIRQTLRTNVLTF.

There are a few counts of this clonotype. The chain joins TRBV6-2 or TRBV6-3 to TRBJ1-5; the D is unclear. The germline V and J ends were trimmed by 4 bases and 4 bases, with 8 bases remaining between them. Germline CDR1 MNHEY, CDR2 SVGEGT. The length of the CDR3 is 13 residues. CDR3 coding DNA: TGTGCCAGCAGTTCCATAAATAATCAGCCCCAGCATTTT. Residues: CASSSINNQPQHF.

This clonotype was recorded many times. V is TRBV28 and J is TRBJ1-6; D ambiguous. This CDR3 region has 12 residues. Trimming removed 3 bases at V and 10 bases at J, with 7 bases between. The germline gives CDR1 MDHEN, CDR2 SYDVKM. CDR3 DNA: TGTGCCAGCAGTTTCAGCAGCTCACCCCTCCACTTT. Its translation is CASSFSSSPLHF.

This clonotype was seen ten or more times. The chain recombines TRBV11-2 with TRBJ1-4, with 7 bases aligning to TRBD1. This CDR3 comprises 18 residues. V trimming: 4 bases; J trimming: 0 bases; junction bases outside the gene matches: 11. Per the germline V gene, CDR1 is SGHAT and CDR2 is FQNNGV. The CDR3 is CASSSIRGPRATNEKLFF. CDR3 coding DNA: TGTGCCAGCAGCTCCATTAGGGGGCCCCGAGCAACTAATGAAAAACTGTTTTTT.

The rearrangement uses TRBV20-1 and TRBJ1-5, with 7 bases lining up with TRBD1. V lost 6 bases to trimming and J lost 0 bases; unmatched junction nucleotides: 8. This CDR3 comprises 15 residues. Looked up from germline, CDR1 is DFQATT and CDR2 is SNEGSKA (reference sequence). Written as DNA, the CDR3 is TGCAGTGCGGCGGGACAGCCTTTTAGCAATCAGCCCCAGCATTTT. Amino acid sequence: CSAAGQPFSNQPQHF.

This clonotype was detected ten times or more. The V and J genes are TRBV28 and TRBJ2-3; maybe TRBD2 (5 bases). The V gene's germline CDR1 is MDHEN and CDR2 SYDVKM. CDR3 length equals 14 residues. The ends were cut back, 2 bases at V and 4 bases at J, with 10 bases in the middle. The CDR3 DNA is TGTGCCAGCAGTTTAGGACGAGGGCCAGATACGCAGTATTTT. Residues: CASSLGRGPDTQYF.

The table lists this clonotype with a few counts. The chain links TRBV9 to TRBJ1-4; a weak D match, TRBD1 (5 bases). This CDR3 is built from 16 residues. V lost 0 bases and J 0 bases, leaving 9 bases between the germline ends. The germline V gene has CDR1 SGDLS and CDR2 YYNGEE. Here the CDR3 reads CASSVAGAATNEKLFF. The CDR3, as DNA: TGTGCCAGCAGCGTAGCCGGGGCTGCAACTAATGAAAAACTGTTTTTT.

This clonotype was seen at least ten times. The V gene is TRBV12-3 or TRBV12-4, the J gene TRBJ1-1; tentative D call: TRBD1 (5 bases). V lost 1 base to trimming and J lost 10 bases, with 16 bases between them. This CDR3 is 14 amino acids long. The CDR3: CASSLDWGKLPAFF. In nucleotides, the CDR3 is TGTGCCAGCAGTTTAGACTGGGGGAAACTACCAGCTTTCTTT.

This clonotype was observed many times. The V gene is TRBV6-1, the J gene TRBJ1-2, with 7 positions matching TRBD1. The J segment lost 5 bases and the V segment lost 5 bases, leaving 5 bases of the junction unmatched. The CDR3 runs 13 residues. CDR1 is MNHNS, CDR2 SASEGT, per germline. The CDR3 protein is CASSQTGYYGYTF. The CDR3 DNA follows: TGTGCCAGCAGTCAGACAGGGTATTATGGCTACACCTTC.

The chain recombines TRBV6-1 with TRBJ1-5; weak D call: TRBD1 (5 bases). The CDR3 length is 15 residues. In germline, CDR1 is MNHNS, CDR2 SASEGT. V was trimmed by 3 bases and J by 6 bases, leaving 15 bases between them. The CDR3 sequence is CASSDGPPGGQPQHF. DNA of the CDR3: TGTGCCAGCAGTGATGGACCGCCCGGGGGTCAGCCCCAGCATTTT.

This clonotype was detected a few times. This sequence joins TRBV11-2 and TRBJ2-1; the D is unclear. V was pared by 8 bases and J by 3 bases, with 20 bases between. The CDR3 runs 16 residues. Germline V lookup: CDR1 SGHAT, CDR2 FQNNGV. The CDR3 nucleotides read TGTGCCAGCCGGCCGGCCCACAAGAAACTCTACAATGAGCAGTTCTTC. Protein sequence: CASRPAHKKLYNEQFF.

Concerning this clonotype: This may stem from a read error, because a much larger clone lies one nucleotide away. The CDR3 sequence is CASSERAGRTEAFF. CDR3 bases: TGTGCCAGCAGTGAAAGGGCTGGTCGCACTGAAGCTTTCTTT. V usage is TRBV2 and J usage is TRBJ1-1; D gene uncertain. The CDR3 runs 14 residues. Looked up from germline, CDR1 is SNHLY and CDR2 is FYNNEI. The ends were cut back, 2 bases at V and 4 bases at J, with 11 bases in the middle.

This clonotype showed up just a few times. This chain uses TRBV7-9 with TRBJ2-7, with 10 bases fitting TRBD2. V trimming: 5 bases; J trimming: 3 bases; junction bases outside the gene matches: 7. This CDR3 spans 15 amino acids. From germline, CDR1 is SEHNR and CDR2 FQNEAQ (reference sequence). In nucleotides, the CDR3 is TGTGCCAGCAGCCCCGGGACTAGCGCCTTCTACGAGCAGTACTTC. Amino acids: CASSPGTSAFYEQYF. The full variable domain, rest sourced from reference TRBV7-9 and TRBJ2-7, is DTGVSQNPRHKITKRGQNVTFRCDPISEHNRLYWYRQTLGQGPEFLTYFQNEAQLEKSRLLSDRFSAERPKGSFSTLEIQRTEQGDSAMYLCASSPGTSAFYEQYFGPGTRLTVT.

The CDR3 DNA sequence: TGTGCCAGCAACAGGGGAATACAAGAGACCCAGTACTTC. This sequence encodes CASNRGIQETQYF. The rearrangement joins TRBV7-2 to TRBJ2-5; TRBD1 matches 7 bases. This CDR3 is 13 amino acids long. From germline, CDR1 is SGHTA and CDR2 FQGNSA. Germline trimming cut 7 bases from V and 2 bases from J; bases unmatched to any gene: 4.

At least ten counts were recorded for this clonotype. The rearrangement links TRBV4-3 to TRBJ2-5, with 8 bases aligning to TRBD2. CDR3 length equals 16 residues. Germline CDR1 LGHNA, CDR2 YSLEER. V lost 0 bases, J lost 1 base, and 4 bases stayed unmatched. CDR3 in amino acids: CASSQDGGGPQETQYF. Written as DNA, the CDR3 is TGCGCCAGCAGCCAAGACGGGGGGGGCCCCCAAGAGACCCAGTACTTC.

This clonotype was recorded many times. The chain combines TRBV7-6 with TRBJ2-1; TRBD2 aligns across 9 bases. From germline, CDR1 is SGHVS and CDR2 FNYEAQ. V was clipped by 6 bases and J by 8 bases; unmatched bases: 14. This CDR3 comprises 16 residues. The CDR3 reads CASRRHISGSRDEQFF. CDR3 nucleotide sequence: TGTGCCAGCAGACGACATATTAGCGGGAGTAGGGATGAGCAGTTCTTC.

This clonotype was detected many times. The gene calls are TRBV11-3 and TRBJ2-2; 8 positions match TRBD1. From germline, CDR1 is SGHNT and CDR2 YENEEA. Trimming removed 3 bases from V and 12 bases from J; junction bases left unmatched: 3. The CDR3 has 12 amino acids. The CDR3 spells CASSFRQGKLFF. Written as DNA, the CDR3 is TGTGCCAGCAGCTTCAGACAGGGGAAGCTGTTTTTT.

The V call is TRBV6-1, the J call TRBJ2-3; D is unclear. The CDR3 runs 16 residues. Germline CDR1 is MNHNS and CDR2 is SASEGT. The V end was cut by 6 bases, the J end by 0 bases, with 16 bases between. The CDR3 sequence is CASRSNSGPSTDTQYF. The CDR3 DNA reads TGTGCCAGCAGGAGTAACTCGGGTCCGAGCACAGATACGCAGTATTTT.

This clonotype was recorded at least ten times. The rearrangement joins TRBV28 to TRBJ2-7, with D possibly TRBD2 on 7 matching bases. V was shortened by 6 bases and J by 6 bases, with 18 bases between the two germline ends. Germline assignment: CDR1 MDHEN and CDR2 SYDVKM. The CDR3 covers 14 residues. Here the CDR3 reads CASRLSSGGGEQYF. CDR3 DNA sequence: TGTGCCAGCAGGCTCTCTTCGGGGGGCGGCGAGCAGTACTTC.

There are many counts of this clonotype. The rearrangement uses TRBV7-9 and TRBJ2-2; D is unclear. The ends were cut back, 5 bases at V and 0 bases at J, with 13 bases in the middle. CDR1 and CDR2 from the germline V gene are SEHNR and FQNEAQ (reference sequence). The CDR3 covers 16 residues. This chain's CDR3 is CASSLQIVSNTGELFF. CDR3 DNA sequence: TGTGCCAGCAGCCTTCAAATAGTATCGAACACCGGGGAGCTGTTTTTT.